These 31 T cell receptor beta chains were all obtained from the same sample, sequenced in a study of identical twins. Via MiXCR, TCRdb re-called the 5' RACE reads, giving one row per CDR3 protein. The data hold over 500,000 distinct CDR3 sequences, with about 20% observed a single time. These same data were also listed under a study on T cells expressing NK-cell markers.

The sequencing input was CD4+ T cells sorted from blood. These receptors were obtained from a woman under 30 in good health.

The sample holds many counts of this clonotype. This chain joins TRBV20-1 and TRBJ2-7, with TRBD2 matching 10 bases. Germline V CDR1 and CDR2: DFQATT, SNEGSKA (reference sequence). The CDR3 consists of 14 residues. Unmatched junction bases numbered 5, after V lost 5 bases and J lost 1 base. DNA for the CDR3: TGCAGTGCTTCGAGCGGGAGGGGATCCTACGAGCAGTACTTC. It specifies CSASSGRGSYEQYF.

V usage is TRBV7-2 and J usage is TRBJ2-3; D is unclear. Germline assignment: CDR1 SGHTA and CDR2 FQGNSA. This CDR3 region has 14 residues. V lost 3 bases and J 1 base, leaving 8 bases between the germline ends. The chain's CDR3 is CASSLESGTDTQYF. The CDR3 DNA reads TGTGCCAGCAGCTTGGAGTCGGGCACAGATACGCAGTATTTT. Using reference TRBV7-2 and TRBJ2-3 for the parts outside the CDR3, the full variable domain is GAGVSQSPSNKVTEKGKDVELRCDPISGHTALYWYRQSLGQGLEFLIYFQGNSAPDKSGLPSDRFSAERTGGSVSTLTIQRTQQEDSAVYLCASSLESGTDTQYFGPGTRLTVL.

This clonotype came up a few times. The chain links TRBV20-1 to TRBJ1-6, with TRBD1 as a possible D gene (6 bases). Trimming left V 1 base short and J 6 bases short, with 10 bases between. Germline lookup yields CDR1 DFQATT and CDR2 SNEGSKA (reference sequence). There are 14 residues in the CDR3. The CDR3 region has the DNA TGCAGTGCTAGAGGCGGGGGCAGTAATTCACCCCTCCACTTT. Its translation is CSARGGGSNSPLHF.

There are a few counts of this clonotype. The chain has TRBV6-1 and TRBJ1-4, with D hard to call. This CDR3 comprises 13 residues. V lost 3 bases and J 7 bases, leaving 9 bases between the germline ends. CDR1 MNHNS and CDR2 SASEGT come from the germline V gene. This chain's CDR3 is CASSEGIGEKLFF. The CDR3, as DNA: TGTGCCAGCAGTGAGGGTATAGGTGAAAAACTGTTTTTT.

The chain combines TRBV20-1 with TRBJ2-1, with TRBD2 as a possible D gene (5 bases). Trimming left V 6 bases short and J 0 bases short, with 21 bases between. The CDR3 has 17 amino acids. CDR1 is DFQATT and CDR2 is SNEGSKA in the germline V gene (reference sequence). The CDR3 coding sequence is TGCAGTGCCGCGACTTTCGGCGGGCCGAGCTCCTACAATGAGCAGTTCTTC. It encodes CSAATFGGPSSYNEQFF.

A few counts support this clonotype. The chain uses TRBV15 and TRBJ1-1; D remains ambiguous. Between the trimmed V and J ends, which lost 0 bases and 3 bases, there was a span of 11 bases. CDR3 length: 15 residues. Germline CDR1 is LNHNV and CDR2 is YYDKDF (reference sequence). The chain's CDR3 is CATSRDFGRYTEAFF. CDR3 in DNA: TGTGCCACCAGCAGAGATTTCGGCCGGTACACTGAAGCTTTCTTT.

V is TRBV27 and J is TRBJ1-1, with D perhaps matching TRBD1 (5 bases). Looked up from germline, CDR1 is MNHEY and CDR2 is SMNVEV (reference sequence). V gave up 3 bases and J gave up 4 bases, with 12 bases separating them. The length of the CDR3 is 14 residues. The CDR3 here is CASSFGPGPTEAFF. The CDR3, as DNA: TGTGCCAGCAGTTTTGGCCCGGGGCCCACTGAAGCTTTCTTT.

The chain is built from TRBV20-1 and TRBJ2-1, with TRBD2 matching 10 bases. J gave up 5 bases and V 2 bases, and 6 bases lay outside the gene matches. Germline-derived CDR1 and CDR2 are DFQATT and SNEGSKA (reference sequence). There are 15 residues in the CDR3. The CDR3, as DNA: TGCAGTGCTAGAAATGGACTAGCGGCTAACAATGAGCAGTTCTTC. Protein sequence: CSARNGLAANNEQFF.

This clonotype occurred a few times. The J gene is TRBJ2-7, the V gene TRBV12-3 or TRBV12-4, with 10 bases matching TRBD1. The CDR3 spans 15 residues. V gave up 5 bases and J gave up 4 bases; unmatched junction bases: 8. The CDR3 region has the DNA TGTGCCAGCAGTACGGGGGGACAGGGGTTATACGAGCAGTACTTC. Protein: CASSTGGQGLYEQYF.

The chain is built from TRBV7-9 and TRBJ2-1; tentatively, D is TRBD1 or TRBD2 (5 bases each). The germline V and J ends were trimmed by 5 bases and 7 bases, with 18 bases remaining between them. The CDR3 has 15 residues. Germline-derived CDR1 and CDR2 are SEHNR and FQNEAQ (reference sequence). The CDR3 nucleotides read TGTGCCAGCAGCCAAGGGGTGCTAGCAGATAATGAGCAGTTCTTC. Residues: CASSQGVLADNEQFF.

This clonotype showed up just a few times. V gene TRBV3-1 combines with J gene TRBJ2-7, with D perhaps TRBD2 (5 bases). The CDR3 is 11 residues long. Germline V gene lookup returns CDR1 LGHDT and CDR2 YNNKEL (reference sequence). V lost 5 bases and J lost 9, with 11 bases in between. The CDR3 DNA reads TGTGCCAGCAGCTATGAGGGTGGGCAGTACTTC. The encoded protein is CASSYEGGQYF.

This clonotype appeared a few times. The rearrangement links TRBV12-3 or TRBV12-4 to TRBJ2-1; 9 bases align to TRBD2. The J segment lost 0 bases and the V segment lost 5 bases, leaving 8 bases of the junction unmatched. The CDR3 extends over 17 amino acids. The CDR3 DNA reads TGTGCCAGCAGTCTAATAGCGGGAGAACCCTCCTACAATGAGCAGTTCTTC. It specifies CASSLIAGEPSYNEQFF.

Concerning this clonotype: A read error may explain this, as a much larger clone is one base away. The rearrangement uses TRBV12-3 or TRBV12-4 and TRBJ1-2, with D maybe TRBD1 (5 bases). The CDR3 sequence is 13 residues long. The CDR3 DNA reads TGTGTCAGCAGTTTTGGGGGAGGTGGTGGCTACACCTTC. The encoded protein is CVSSFGGGGGYTF.

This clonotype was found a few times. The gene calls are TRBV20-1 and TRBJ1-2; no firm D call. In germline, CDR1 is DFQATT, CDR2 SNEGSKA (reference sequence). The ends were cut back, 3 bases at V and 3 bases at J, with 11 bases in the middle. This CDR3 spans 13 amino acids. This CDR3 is CSASYLGYYGYTF. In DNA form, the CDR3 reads TGCAGTGCTAGTTATTTAGGTTACTATGGCTACACCTTC.

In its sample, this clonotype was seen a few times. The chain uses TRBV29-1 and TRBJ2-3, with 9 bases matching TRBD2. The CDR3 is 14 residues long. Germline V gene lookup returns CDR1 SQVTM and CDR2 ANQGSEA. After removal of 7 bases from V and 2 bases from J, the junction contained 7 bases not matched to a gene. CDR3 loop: CSAPPGLATDTQYF. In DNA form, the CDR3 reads TGCAGCGCACCACCGGGACTAGCCACAGATACGCAGTATTTT.

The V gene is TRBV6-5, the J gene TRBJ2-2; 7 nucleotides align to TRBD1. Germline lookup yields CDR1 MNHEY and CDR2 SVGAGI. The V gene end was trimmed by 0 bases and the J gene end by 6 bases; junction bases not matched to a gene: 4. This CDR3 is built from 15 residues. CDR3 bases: TGTGCCAGCAGTTACTCTGGGACAGTAGCCGGGGAGCTGTTTTTT. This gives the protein CASSYSGTVAGELFF.

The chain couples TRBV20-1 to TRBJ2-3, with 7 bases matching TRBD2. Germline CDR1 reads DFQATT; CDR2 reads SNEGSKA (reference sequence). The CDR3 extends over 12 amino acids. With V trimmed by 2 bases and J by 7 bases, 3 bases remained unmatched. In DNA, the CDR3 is TGCAGTGCTAGATGGGGGGGGTATACGCAGTATTTT. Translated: CSARWGGYTQYF.

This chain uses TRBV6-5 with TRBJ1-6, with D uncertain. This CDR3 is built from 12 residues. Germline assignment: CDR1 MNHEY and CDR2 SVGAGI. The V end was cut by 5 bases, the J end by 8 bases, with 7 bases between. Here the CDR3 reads CASSRQDSPLHF. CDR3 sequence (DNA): TGTGCCAGCAGTCGACAAGATTCACCCCTCCACTTT.

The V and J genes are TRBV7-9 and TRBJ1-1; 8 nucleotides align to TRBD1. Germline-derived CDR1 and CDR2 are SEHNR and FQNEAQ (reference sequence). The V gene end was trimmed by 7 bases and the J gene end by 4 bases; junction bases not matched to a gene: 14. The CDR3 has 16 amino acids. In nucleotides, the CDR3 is TGTGCCAGCATTCCAGGCCAGGGGGCGCGGGTCACTGAAGCTTTCTTT. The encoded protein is CASIPGQGARVTEAFF.

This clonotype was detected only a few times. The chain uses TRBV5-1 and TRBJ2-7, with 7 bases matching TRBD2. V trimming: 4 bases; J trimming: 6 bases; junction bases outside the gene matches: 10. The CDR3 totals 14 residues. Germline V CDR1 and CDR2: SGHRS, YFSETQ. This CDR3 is CASSGLVKVGEQYF. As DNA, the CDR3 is TGCGCCAGCAGCGGACTAGTCAAAGTCGGCGAGCAGTACTTC.

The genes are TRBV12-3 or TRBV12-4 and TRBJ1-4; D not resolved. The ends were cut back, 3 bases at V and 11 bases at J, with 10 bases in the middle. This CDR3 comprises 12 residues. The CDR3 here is CASSLEWRKLFF. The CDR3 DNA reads TGTGCCAGCAGTTTGGAATGGAGGAAACTGTTTTTT.

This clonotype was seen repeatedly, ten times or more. CDR3 nucleotide sequence: TGCGCCAGCAGCTTGGCCACTAGCACAGATACGCAGTATTTT. This translates into CASSLATSTDTQYF. The chain combines TRBV5-1 with TRBJ2-3; D remains ambiguous. Trimming took off 0 bases at V and 0 bases at J, with 5 bases between the two ends. CDR3 size: 14 residues. Germline values: CDR1 SGHRS, CDR2 YFSETQ. Together with reference TRBV5-1 and TRBJ2-3, the CDR3 gives the full variable domain: KAGVTQTPRYLIKTRGQQVTLSCSPISGHRSVSWYQQTPGQGLQFLFEYFSETQRNKGNFPGRFSGRQFSNSRSEMNVSTLELGDSALYLCASSLATSTDTQYFGPGTRLTVL.

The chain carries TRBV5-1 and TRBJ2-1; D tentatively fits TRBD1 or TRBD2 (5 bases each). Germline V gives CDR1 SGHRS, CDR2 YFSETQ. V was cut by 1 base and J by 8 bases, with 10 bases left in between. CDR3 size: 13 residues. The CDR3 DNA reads TGCGCCAGCAGCTTGTCTGGGACGGATGAGCAGTTCTTC. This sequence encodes CASSLSGTDEQFF.

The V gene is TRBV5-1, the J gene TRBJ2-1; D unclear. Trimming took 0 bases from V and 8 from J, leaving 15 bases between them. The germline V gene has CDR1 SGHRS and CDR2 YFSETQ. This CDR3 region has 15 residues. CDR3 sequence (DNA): TGCGCCAGCAGCTTGGAGGCAGGTCAAAGAGATGAGCAGTTCTTC. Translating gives CASSLEAGQRDEQFF.

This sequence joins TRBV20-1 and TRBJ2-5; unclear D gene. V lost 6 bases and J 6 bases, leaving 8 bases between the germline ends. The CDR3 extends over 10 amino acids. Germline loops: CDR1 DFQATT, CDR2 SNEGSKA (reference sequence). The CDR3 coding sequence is TGCAGTGCCCAAAGACAGACCCAGTACTTC. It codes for CSAQRQTQYF.

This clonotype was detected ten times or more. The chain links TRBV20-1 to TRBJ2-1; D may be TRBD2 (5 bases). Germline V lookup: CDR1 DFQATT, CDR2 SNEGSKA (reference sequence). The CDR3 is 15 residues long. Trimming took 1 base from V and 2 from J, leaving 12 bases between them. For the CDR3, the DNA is TGCAGTGCTAGAGCTAGCCTAGCAACCTACAATGAGCAGTTCTTC. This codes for CSARASLATYNEQFF.

Here the CDR3 reads CASSKWLAGGAYNEQFF. The CDR3 region has the DNA TGTGCCAGCAGCAAATGGTTAGCGGGTGGGGCCTACAATGAGCAGTTCTTC. The rearrangement links TRBV21-1 to TRBJ2-1; TRBD2, the D gene given by the table, was not confirmed from the DNA. TRBV21-1 is flagged as a pseudogene. CDR3 size: 17 residues.

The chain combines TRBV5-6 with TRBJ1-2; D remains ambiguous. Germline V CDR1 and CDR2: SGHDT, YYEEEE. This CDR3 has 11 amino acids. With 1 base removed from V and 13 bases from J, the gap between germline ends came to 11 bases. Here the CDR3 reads CASSLYGWRTF. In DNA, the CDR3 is TGTGCCAGCAGCTTGTATGGTTGGCGCACCTTC.

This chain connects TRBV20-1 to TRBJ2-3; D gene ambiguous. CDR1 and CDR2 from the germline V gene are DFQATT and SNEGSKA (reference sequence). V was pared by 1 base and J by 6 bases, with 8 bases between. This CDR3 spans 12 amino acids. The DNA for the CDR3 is TGCAGTGCTAGAGCTACGCCGGATACGCAGTATTTT. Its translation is CSARATPDTQYF.

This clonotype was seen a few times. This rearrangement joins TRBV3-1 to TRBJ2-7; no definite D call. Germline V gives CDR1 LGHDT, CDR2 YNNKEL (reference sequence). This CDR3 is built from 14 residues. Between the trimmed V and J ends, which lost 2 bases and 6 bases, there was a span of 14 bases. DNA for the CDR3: TGTGCCAGCAGCCAACGAAGGCGGCACGGCGAGCAGTACTTC. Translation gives CASSQRRRHGEQYF.

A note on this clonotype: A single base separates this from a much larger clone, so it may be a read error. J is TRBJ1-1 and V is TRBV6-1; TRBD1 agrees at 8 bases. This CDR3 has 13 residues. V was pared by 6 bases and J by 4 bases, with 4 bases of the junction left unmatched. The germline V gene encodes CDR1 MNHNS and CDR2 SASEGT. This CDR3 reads CASSPQGVTEAFF. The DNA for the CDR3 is TGTGCCAGCAGCCCACAGGGGGTCACTGAAGCTTTCTTT.